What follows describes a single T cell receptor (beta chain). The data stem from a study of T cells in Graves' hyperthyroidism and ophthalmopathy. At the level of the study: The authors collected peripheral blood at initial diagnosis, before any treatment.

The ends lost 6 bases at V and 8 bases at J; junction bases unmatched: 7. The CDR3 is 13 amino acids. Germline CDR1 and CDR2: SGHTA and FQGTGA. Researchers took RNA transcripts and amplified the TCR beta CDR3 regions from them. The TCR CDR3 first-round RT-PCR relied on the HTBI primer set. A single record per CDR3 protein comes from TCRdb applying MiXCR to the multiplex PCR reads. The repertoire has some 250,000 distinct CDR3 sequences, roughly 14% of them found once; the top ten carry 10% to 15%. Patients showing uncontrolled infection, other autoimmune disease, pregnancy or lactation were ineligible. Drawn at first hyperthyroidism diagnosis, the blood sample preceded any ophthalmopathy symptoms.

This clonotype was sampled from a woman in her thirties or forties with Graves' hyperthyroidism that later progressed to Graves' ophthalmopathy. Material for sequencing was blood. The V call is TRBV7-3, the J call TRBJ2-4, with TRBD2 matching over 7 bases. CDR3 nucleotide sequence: TGTGCCAGCAGTTCGGGACTACTACACATTCAGTACTTC. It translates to CASSSGLLHIQYF. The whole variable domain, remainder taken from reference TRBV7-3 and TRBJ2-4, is GAGVSQTPSNKVTEKGKYVELRCDPISGHTALYWYRQSLGQGPEFLIYFQGTGAADDSGLPNDRFFAVRPEGSVSTLKIQRTERGDSAVYLCASSSGLLHIQYFGAGTRLSVL.